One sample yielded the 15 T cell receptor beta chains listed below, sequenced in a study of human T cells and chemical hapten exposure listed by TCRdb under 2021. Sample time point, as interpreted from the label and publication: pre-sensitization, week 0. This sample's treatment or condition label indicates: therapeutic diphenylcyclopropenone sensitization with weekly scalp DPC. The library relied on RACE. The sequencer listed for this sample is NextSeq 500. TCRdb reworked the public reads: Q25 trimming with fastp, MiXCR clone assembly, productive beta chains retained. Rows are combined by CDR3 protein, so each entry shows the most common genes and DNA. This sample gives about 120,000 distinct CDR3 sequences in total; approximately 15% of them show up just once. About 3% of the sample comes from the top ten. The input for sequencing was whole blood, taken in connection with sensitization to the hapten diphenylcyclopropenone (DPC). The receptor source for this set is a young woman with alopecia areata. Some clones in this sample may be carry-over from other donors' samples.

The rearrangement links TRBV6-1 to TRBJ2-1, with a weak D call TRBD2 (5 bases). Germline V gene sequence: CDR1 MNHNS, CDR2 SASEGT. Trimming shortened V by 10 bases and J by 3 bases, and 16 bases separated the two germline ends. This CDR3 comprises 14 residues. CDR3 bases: TGTGCCACCCAGCCCCGGGGTATCTACAATGAGCAGTTCTTC. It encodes CATQPRGIYNEQFF.

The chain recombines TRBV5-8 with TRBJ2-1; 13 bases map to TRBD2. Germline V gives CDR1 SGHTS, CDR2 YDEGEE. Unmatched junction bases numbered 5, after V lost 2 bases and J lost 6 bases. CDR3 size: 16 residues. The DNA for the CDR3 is TGTGCCAGCAGCTTTACGACTAGCGGGGGGTCCAATGAGCAGTTCTTC. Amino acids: CASSFTTSGGSNEQFF.

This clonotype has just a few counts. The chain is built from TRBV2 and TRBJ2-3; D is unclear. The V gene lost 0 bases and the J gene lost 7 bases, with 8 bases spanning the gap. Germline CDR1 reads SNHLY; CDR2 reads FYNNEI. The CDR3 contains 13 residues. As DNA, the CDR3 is TGTGCCAGCAGTGAAGCGGAAGGGAATACGCAGTATTTT. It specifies CASSEAEGNTQYF.

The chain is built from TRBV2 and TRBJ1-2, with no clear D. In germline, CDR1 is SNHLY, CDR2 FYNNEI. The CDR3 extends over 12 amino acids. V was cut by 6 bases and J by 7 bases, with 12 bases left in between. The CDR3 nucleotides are TGTGCCAGCAGGGTAGGACTGGGTGGCTACACCTTC. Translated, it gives CASRVGLGGYTF.

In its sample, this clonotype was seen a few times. CDR3 DNA: TGTGCCAGCAGCCCGATACTCCGAGGGGCTGGGGCCAACGTCCTGACTTTC. Translation: CASSPILRGAGANVLTF. This sequence joins TRBV7-2 and TRBJ2-6; D is possibly TRBD1 or TRBD2 (5 bases each). The germline V and J ends were trimmed by 5 bases and 2 bases, with 16 bases remaining between them. Germline V gives CDR1 SGHTA, CDR2 FQGNSA. There are 17 residues in the CDR3. Based on the CDR3 plus reference TRBV7-2 and TRBJ2-6, the full variable domain is GAGVSQSPSNKVTEKGKDVELRCDPISGHTALYWYRQSLGQGLEFLIYFQGNSAPDKSGLPSDRFSAERTGGSVSTLTIQRTQQEDSAVYLCASSPILRGAGANVLTFGAGSRLTVL.

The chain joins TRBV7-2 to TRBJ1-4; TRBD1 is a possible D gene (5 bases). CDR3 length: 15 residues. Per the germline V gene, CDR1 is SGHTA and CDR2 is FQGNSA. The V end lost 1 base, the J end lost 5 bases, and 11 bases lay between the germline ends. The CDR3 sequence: CASSLGTRMNEKLFF. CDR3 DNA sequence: TGTGCCAGCAGCTTAGGGACACGGATGAATGAAAAACTGTTTTTT.

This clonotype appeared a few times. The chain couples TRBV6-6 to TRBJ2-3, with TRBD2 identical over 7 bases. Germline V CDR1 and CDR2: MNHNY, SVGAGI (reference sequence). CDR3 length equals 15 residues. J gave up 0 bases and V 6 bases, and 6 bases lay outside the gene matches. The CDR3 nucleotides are TGTGCCAGCAGCCCTCAGACTAGCAGCACAGATACGCAGTATTTT. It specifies CASSPQTSSTDTQYF.

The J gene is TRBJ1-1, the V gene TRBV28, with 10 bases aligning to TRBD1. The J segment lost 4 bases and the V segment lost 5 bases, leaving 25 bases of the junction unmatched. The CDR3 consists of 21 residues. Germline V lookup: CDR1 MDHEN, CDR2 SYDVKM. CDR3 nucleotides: TGTGCCAGCAGTCCTATATTTCCGGGACAGGGGACATTTTTAGTGGCCACTGAAGCTTTCTTT. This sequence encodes CASSPIFPGQGTFLVATEAFF.

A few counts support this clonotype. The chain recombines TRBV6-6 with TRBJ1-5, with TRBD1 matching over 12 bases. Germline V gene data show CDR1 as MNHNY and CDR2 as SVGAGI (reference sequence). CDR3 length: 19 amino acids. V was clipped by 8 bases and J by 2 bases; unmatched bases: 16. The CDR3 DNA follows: TGTGCCAGCTGCCGAAGGGGACAGGGGGCGATGGATGGCAATCAGCCCCAGCATTTT. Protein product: CASCRRGQGAMDGNQPQHF.

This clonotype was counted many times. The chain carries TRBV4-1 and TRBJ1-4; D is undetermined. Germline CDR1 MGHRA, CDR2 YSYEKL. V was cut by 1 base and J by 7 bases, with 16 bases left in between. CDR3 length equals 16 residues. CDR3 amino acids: CASSQVMSVSGEKLFF. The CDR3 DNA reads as TGCGCCAGCAGCCAAGTAATGAGCGTCAGTGGTGAAAAACTGTTTTTT.

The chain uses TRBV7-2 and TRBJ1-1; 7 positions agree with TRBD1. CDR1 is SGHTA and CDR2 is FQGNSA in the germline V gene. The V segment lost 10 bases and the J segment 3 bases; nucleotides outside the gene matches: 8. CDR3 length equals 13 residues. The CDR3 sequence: CATERDSYTEAFF. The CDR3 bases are TGTGCCACTGAGCGGGACAGTTACACTGAAGCTTTCTTT.

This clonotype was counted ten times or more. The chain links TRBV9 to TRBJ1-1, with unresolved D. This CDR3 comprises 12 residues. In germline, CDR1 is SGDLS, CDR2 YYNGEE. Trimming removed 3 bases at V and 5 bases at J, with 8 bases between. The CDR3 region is CASSGSLTEAFF. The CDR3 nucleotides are TGTGCCAGCAGCGGCTCTTTAACTGAAGCTTTCTTT.

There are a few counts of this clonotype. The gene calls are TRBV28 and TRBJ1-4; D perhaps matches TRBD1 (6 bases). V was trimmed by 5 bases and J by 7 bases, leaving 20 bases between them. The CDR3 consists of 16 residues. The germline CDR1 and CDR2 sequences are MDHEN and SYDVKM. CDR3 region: CASSRLGAGESEKLFF. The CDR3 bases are TGTGCCAGCAGTCGCTTGGGGGCAGGGGAGTCTGAAAAACTGTTTTTT.

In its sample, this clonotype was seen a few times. CDR3 in amino acids: CSAPFFGLAGRYQETQYF. CDR3 nucleotides: TGCAGTGCTCCTTTTTTTGGACTAGCGGGGCGGTACCAAGAGACCCAGTACTTC. The rearrangement links TRBV20-1 to TRBJ2-5; 12 positions match TRBD2. V lost 5 bases to trimming and J lost 0 bases; unmatched junction nucleotides: 13. The germline CDR1 and CDR2 sequences are DFQATT and SNEGSKA (reference sequence). The CDR3 sequence is 18 residues long.

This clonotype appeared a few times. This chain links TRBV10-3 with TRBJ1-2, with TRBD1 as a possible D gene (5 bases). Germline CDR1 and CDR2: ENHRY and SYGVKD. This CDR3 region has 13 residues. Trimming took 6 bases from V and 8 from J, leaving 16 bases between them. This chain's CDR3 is CAIRGPRGEGYTF. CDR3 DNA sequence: TGTGCCATCAGGGGGCCGAGAGGAGAGGGCTACACCTTC.